The 16 T cell receptor beta chains presented below share a single source sample, sequenced in a study of OX40 agonist ivuxolimab in advanced cancers. Libraries came from the immunoSEQ multiplex PCR assay. TCRdb took this table from immuneACCESS and kept in-frame rearrangements with V and J called. Such tables lack part of the clones; where checked against another copy, unresolved V genes explain under half of the gap, and the rest is unexplained. A total of tens of thousands of clones appear in this sample, approximately 89% of them only once. Around a sixth of the sample lies in the top ten. Sequences were derived from CD4+ or CD8+ T cells sorted from blood, sampled in a trial of the OX40 agonist ivuxolimab. Every receptor here comes from an adult with an advanced solid tumor such as melanoma, head and neck, liver or kidney cancer.

The chain has TRBV28 and TRBJ1-3; D gene unclear. Between the trimmed V and J ends, which lost 2 bases and 3 bases, there was a span of 8 bases. Germline V gene data show CDR1 as MDHEN and CDR2 as SYDVKM. This CDR3 is 14 amino acids long. The CDR3 region has the DNA TGTGCCAGCAGTTTAACCGGCTTTGGAAACACCATATATTTT. It encodes CASSLTGFGNTIYF. Complete variable domain (other parts from reference TRBV28 and TRBJ1-3): DVKVTQSSRYLVKRTGEKVFLECVQDMDHENMFWYRQDPGLGLRLIYFSYDVKMKEKGDIPEGYSVSREKKERFSLILESASTNQTSMYLCASSLTGFGNTIYFGEGSWLTVV.

The J gene is TRBJ1-3, the V gene TRBV6-5, with D possibly TRBD1 on 5 matching bases. From germline, CDR1 is MNHEY and CDR2 SVGAGI. Trimming left V 8 bases short and J 0 bases short, with 14 bases between. The CDR3 spans 15 residues. Here the CDR3 reads CASGYRTRSGNTIYF. CDR3 DNA: TGTGCCAGCGGATACAGGACCCGCTCTGGAAACACCATATATTTT.

The genes are TRBV5-8 and TRBJ1-5; no firm D call. The CDR3 runs 12 residues. V was clipped by 7 bases and J by 4 bases, with 9 bases between them. Germline V gene data show CDR1 as SGHTS and CDR2 as YDEGEE. The CDR3 sequence is CASDDTNQPQHF. The CDR3 DNA is TGTGCCAGCGATGATACGAATCAGCCCCAGCATTTT.

The chain has TRBV27 and TRBJ1-4; maybe TRBD1 (6 bases). Germline V gene sequence: CDR1 MNHEY, CDR2 SMNVEV (reference sequence). CDR3 length equals 16 residues. V shed 6 bases and J shed 3 bases, with 17 bases lying between them. The CDR3 coding sequence is TGTGCCAGCAGCAAAAACAGGGACTGGGCTAATGAAAAACTGTTTTTT. Its translation is CASSKNRDWANEKLFF.

This chain joins TRBV27 and TRBJ2-5, with D tentatively TRBD1 (6 bases). This CDR3 spans 18 amino acids. Germline values: CDR1 MNHEY, CDR2 SMNVEV (reference sequence). The germline V and J ends were trimmed by 4 bases and 0 bases, with 21 bases remaining between them. CDR3 region: CASSSPSPSRGYQETQYF. The DNA of the CDR3 is TGTGCCAGCAGTTCCCCCTCCCCTAGTAGGGGGTACCAAGAGACCCAGTACTTC.

The chain couples TRBV6-1 to TRBJ1-2; no definite D call. The CDR3 spans 12 residues. V dropped 9 bases and J dropped 2 bases, with 10 bases sitting between them. Germline V gene sequence: CDR1 MNHNS, CDR2 SASEGT. The CDR3 nucleotides read TGTGCCAGTGAACGGCTGAACTATGGCTACACCTTC. Translated: CASERLNYGYTF.

The chain is built from TRBV19 and TRBJ2-7; D possibly matches TRBD1 or TRBD2 (5 bases each). The length of the CDR3 is 16 residues. CDR1 and CDR2 from the germline V gene are LNHDA and SQIVND (reference sequence). Between the trimmed V and J ends, which lost 2 bases and 0 bases, there was a span of 14 bases. CDR3 sequence reads: CASSIWGPKNSYEQYF. DNA for the CDR3: TGTGCCAGTAGTATATGGGGACCCAAGAACTCCTACGAGCAGTACTTC.

The chain employs TRBV4-1 and TRBJ2-5, with D possibly being TRBD1 or TRBD2 (5 bases each). Per germline, CDR1 MGHRA and CDR2 YSYEKL. V was shortened by 4 bases and J by 0 bases, with 15 bases between the two germline ends. The CDR3 spans 16 residues. CDR3 residues: CASSPGLKLNQETQYF. In DNA form, the CDR3 reads TGCGCCAGCAGCCCGGGGCTAAAGTTGAACCAAGAGACCCAGTACTTC.

The V gene is TRBV5-4, the J gene TRBJ2-7; a possible D gene is TRBD1 (6 bases). This CDR3 comprises 16 residues. Germline assignment: CDR1 SGHNT and CDR2 YYREEE (reference sequence). V was pared by 2 bases and J by 2 bases, with 17 bases between. CDR3 in amino acids: CASSFAGTPKAYEQYF. In nucleotides, the CDR3 is TGTGCCAGCAGCTTCGCTGGGACACCTAAAGCCTACGAGCAGTACTTC.

The genes are TRBV7-9 and TRBJ2-1; the D is unclear. The CDR3 is 13 amino acids. Trimming left V 6 bases short and J 1 base short, with 7 bases between. CDR1 and CDR2 from the germline V gene are SEHNR and FQNEAQ (reference sequence). The CDR3 nucleotides are TGTGCCAGCAGATATCCTTCCTACAATGAGCAGTTCTTC. Its translation: CASRYPSYNEQFF.

The chain employs TRBV5-1 and TRBJ2-3; 7 bases are shared with TRBD1. The ends lost 4 bases at V and 2 bases at J; junction bases unmatched: 4. The length of the CDR3 is 14 residues. In germline, CDR1 is SGHRS, CDR2 YFSETQ. The CDR3 is CASSNGTATDTQYF. The CDR3 DNA is TGCGCCAGCAGCAACGGGACAGCCACAGATACGCAGTATTTT.

The chain uses TRBV14 and TRBJ2-1; D is undetermined. Germline CDR1 is SGHDN and CDR2 is FVKESK. CDR3 length: 13 residues. With 9 bases removed from V and 7 bases from J, the gap between germline ends came to 16 bases. The CDR3 protein is CASRSFAVNEQFF. The CDR3 region has the DNA TGTGCCAGTAGAAGTTTCGCAGTAAATGAGCAGTTCTTC.

This clone was seen just once. This chain joins TRBV6-1 and TRBJ2-7; D gene uncertain. V lost 6 bases, J lost 0 bases, and 12 bases lay in between. Per the germline V gene, CDR1 is MNHNS and CDR2 is SASEGT. The CDR3 is made up of 14 amino acids. In DNA, the CDR3 is TGTGCCAGCAGATATACCGACATCTCCTACGAGCAGTACTTC. Amino acids: CASRYTDISYEQYF.

DNA of the CDR3: TGCAGCGTTTCCGGGACAGGGGGCTTCTATGGCTACACCTTC. Protein: CSVSGTGGFYGYTF. The rearrangement joins TRBV29-1 to TRBJ1-2; 12 positions match TRBD1. Per germline, CDR1 SQVTM and CDR2 ANQGSEA. J gave up 4 bases and V 5 bases, and 5 bases lay outside the gene matches. The CDR3 contains 14 residues.

This sequence joins TRBV19 and TRBJ2-5; D call uncertain. CDR1 is LNHDA and CDR2 is SQIVND in the germline V gene (reference sequence). Trimming cost V 1 base and J 6 bases, with 12 bases left between them. The CDR3 sequence is 14 residues long. The CDR3 nucleotides read TGTGCCAGTAGTATAGCCCTTTTTCGTAAGACCCAGTACTTC. Amino acid sequence: CASSIALFRKTQYF.

This chain joins TRBV6-4 and TRBJ2-2; D remains ambiguous. The germline V gene has CDR1 MRHNA and CDR2 SNTAGT. This CDR3 is built from 13 residues. Trimming cost V 7 bases and J 1 base, with 7 bases left between them. The CDR3 DNA reads TGTGCCAGCATCGCTGGGAACACCGGGGAGCTGTTTTTT. This translates into CASIAGNTGELFF.